This T cell receptor beta chain was found in a study of molecular identifiers for immune sequencing clone quantification. General observations from the study: Under 1% of molecules in naive cells, but over 99% of effector molecules, belonged to clones above 20 RNA copies. Identical TCR molecules that share a barcode could lead to an underestimation of highly expanded clone sizes.

Naive CD8 libraries used roughly 18,000 to 1,000,000 sorted cells and 10%, 30% or 50% RNA. Researchers sorted naive CD8 T cells as cells that were CD8+CD4-CCR7+CD45RA+. TCRdb reprocessed the PCR reads with MiXCR, giving one entry per CDR3 protein. Seen here are nearly 650,000 distinct CDR3 sequences, 25% observed once, and the top ten hold 0.7% to 0.95%. This clonotype was observed at least ten times. The target antigen is unknown. What was sequenced was naive CD8+ T cells from blood, with Jurkat cell RNA spiked in. Subset here: FACS-sorted CD8+CD4-CCR7+CD45RA+ naive T cells. The receptor was derived from a human donor in good health. Some libraries in this study had Jurkat cell RNA spiked in.

Here the CDR3 DNA reads TGTGCCAGCTTGCGGGCCGTAGACAGCACAGATACGCAGTATTTT. As protein: CASLRAVDSTDTQYF. The V and J genes are TRBV13 and TRBJ2-3; tentative D call: TRBD2 (5 bases). The CDR3 extends over 15 amino acids. Germline loops: CDR1 PRHDT, CDR2 FYEKMQ (reference sequence). V dropped 8 bases and J dropped 0 bases, with 15 bases sitting between them. Full variable domain (rest looked up from reference TRBV13 and TRBJ2-3): AAGVIQSPRHLIKEKRETATLKCYPIPRHDTVYWYQQGPGQDPQFLISFYEKMQSDKGSIPDRFSAQQFSDYHSELNMSSLELGDSALYFCASLRAVDSTDTQYFGPGTRLTVL.